This T cell receptor (beta chain) emerged from a study of early T cells in non-severe SARS-CoV-2 infection. TCRdb re-derived calls from the 5' RACE reads in MiXCR, one entry per CDR3 protein. This table has 87,000 or so distinct CDR3 sequences, about 15% appearing once. Sequences were obtained from whole blood. The receptor was derived from an adult who was a healthcare worker with PCR-confirmed SARS-CoV-2 infection or an uninfected control (not recorded which).

The CDR3 bases are TGTGCCTGGAGTGTGGGTCACAATCAGCCCCAGCATTTT. As protein: CAWSVGHNQPQHF. V is TRBV30 and J is TRBJ1-5; D remains ambiguous. The CDR3 has 13 residues. Germline CDR1 reads GTSNPN; CDR2 reads SVGIG (reference sequence). Deletions cut 0 bases from V and 3 bases from J, with 6 bases between.